This is a list of T cell receptor beta chains from one sample in a study of shared T cell receptors in the human thymus. Generated by immunoSEQ multiplex PCR, the TCRdb table keeps only in-frame clones and is missing some. The data show about 500,000 clones, about 80% seen once. These data are also associated with another study on human thymus T cells.

Sequencing input: thymocytes. The receptors come from a boy under two years old with a congenital heart defect. The conserved cysteine and the conserved F or W are not part of the CDR3 here. The order of the fields is D gene, J gene, V gene, CDR3 protein. The D gene is left open where the match is weak.

d_call: NA
j_call: TRBJ2-7
v_call: TRBV9
cdr3_aa: ASSVGSAYEQY

d_call: NA
j_call: TRBJ2-1
v_call: TRBV27
cdr3_aa: ASNGTEYNEQF

d_call: NA
j_call: TRBJ2-7
v_call: TRBV5-5
cdr3_aa: ASSLGGGPEYEQY

d_call: NA
j_call: TRBJ2-7
v_call: TRBV27
cdr3_aa: ASSFSGPIYEQY

d_call: TRBD1
j_call: TRBJ1-3
v_call: TRBV25-1
cdr3_aa: ASRTGQGVSASGNTIY

d_call: NA
j_call: TRBJ2-7
v_call: TRBV6-5
cdr3_aa: ASSYRGSEQY

d_call: TRBD2
j_call: TRBJ2-5
v_call: TRBV4-1
cdr3_aa: ASSQDLASGETQY

d_call: NA
j_call: TRBJ2-6
v_call: TRBV30
cdr3_aa: AWSVLLVSGANVLT

d_call: TRBD1
j_call: TRBJ1-2
v_call: TRBV7-9
cdr3_aa: ASDRDGYGYT

d_call: NA
j_call: TRBJ1-5
v_call: TRBV6-5
cdr3_aa: ASSYSPGNQPQH

d_call: NA
j_call: TRBJ2-3
v_call: TRBV10-3
cdr3_aa: AISVREKSTDTQY

d_call: TRBD2
j_call: TRBJ2-7
v_call: TRBV7-8
cdr3_aa: ASSPGLAASYEQY

d_call: NA
j_call: TRBJ1-5
v_call: TRBV7-8
cdr3_aa: ASSFLGKYQPQH

d_call: NA
j_call: TRBJ2-1
v_call: TRBV29-1
cdr3_aa: SALTPHRAGEQF

d_call: TRBD1
j_call: TRBJ1-1
v_call: TRBV27
cdr3_aa: ASSSGQGRNTEAF

d_call: NA
j_call: TRBJ1-2
v_call: TRBV6-6
cdr3_aa: ASSSPVGHKNYGYT

d_call: TRBD1
j_call: TRBJ2-3
v_call: TRBV27
cdr3_aa: ASSQDRGTDTQY

d_call: TRBD2
j_call: TRBJ2-7
v_call: TRBV5-1
cdr3_aa: ASSLGLAGPYEQY

d_call: TRBD1
j_call: TRBJ2-5
v_call: TRBV4-2
cdr3_aa: ASSHSQGGLQRSQY

d_call: NA
j_call: TRBJ1-2
v_call: TRBV10-3
cdr3_aa: AISEGRDYGYT

d_call: NA
j_call: TRBJ1-2
v_call: TRBV28
cdr3_aa: ASSLPPWSKYNYGYT

d_call: NA
j_call: TRBJ1-2
v_call: TRBV28
cdr3_aa: ASSVPRAANYGYT

d_call: NA
j_call: TRBJ1-2
v_call: TRBV4-2
cdr3_aa: ASSQAGRDSGYT

d_call: TRBD1
j_call: TRBJ2-7
v_call: TRBV5-4
cdr3_aa: ASSCRTGTSYEQY

d_call: NA
j_call: TRBJ2-2
v_call: TRBV30
cdr3_aa: AWSDSIGNTGELF

d_call: TRBD1
j_call: TRBJ1-3
v_call: TRBV18
cdr3_aa: ASSTIGQGSGNTIY

d_call: NA
j_call: TRBJ2-7
v_call: TRBV7-8
cdr3_aa: ASSSGSLAPGNYEQY